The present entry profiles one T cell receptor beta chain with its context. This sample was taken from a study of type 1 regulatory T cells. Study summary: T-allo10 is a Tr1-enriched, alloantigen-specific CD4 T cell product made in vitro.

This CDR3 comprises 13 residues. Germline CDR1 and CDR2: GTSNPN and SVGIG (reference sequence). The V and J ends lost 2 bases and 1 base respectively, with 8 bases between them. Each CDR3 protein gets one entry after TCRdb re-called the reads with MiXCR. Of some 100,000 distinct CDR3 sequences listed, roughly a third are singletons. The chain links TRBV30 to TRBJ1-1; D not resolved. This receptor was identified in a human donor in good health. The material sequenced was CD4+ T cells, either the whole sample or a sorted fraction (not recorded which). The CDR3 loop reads CAWSFIENTEAFF. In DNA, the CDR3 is TGTGCCTGGAGTTTCATAGAGAACACTGAAGCTTTCTTT.